Shown below are 12 T cell receptor beta chains from a single sample sequenced in a study of blood T cell repertoires in COVID-19. Only in-frame clones appear in the TCRdb table, and some are missing; sequencing was by immunoSEQ multiplex PCR. The profile shows 67,000 or so clones, about 86% of them singletons. Sequenced material: peripheral blood. Every receptor here comes from a man in his 70s with acute or convalescent COVID-19.

The chain has TRBV12-3 or TRBV12-4 and TRBJ2-7; weak D call: TRBD1 (6 bases). The CDR3 spans 12 residues. V was cut by 7 bases and J by 3 bases, with 10 bases left in between. CDR3 nucleotides: TGTGCCAGCACCGCAGGGGTCTACGAGCAGTACTTC. As protein: CASTAGVYEQYF.

The chain employs TRBV24-1 and TRBJ2-5; tentative D call: TRBD1 (5 bases). Germline V CDR1 and CDR2: KGHDR, SFDVKD. The CDR3 totals 16 residues. With 3 bases removed from V and 3 bases from J, the gap between germline ends came to 16 bases. The CDR3 loop is CATSDPSQGREETQYF. Written as DNA, the CDR3 is TGTGCCACCAGTGATCCCTCTCAGGGAAGGGAAGAGACCCAGTACTTC.

The chain recombines TRBV7-2 with TRBJ2-1, with TRBD2 matching 9 bases. The ends lost 0 bases at V and 3 bases at J; junction bases unmatched: 3. The CDR3 extends over 16 amino acids. Germline CDR1 and CDR2: SGHTA and FQGNSA. CDR3 in amino acids: CASSLAFSGSYNEQFF. In nucleotides, the CDR3 is TGTGCCAGCAGCTTAGCGTTTAGCGGGAGCTACAATGAGCAGTTCTTC.

The rearrangement links TRBV10-3 to TRBJ1-2; D might be TRBD1 (5 bases). The CDR3 is 15 residues long. V was trimmed by 0 bases and J by 4 bases, leaving 12 bases between them. Germline V gives CDR1 ENHRY, CDR2 SYGVKD. The CDR3 is CAISESIREAYGYTF. CDR3 coding DNA: TGTGCCATCAGTGAGTCGATCAGGGAGGCCTATGGCTACACCTTC.

The genes are TRBV28 and TRBJ2-2; 10 bases align to TRBD2. Germline values: CDR1 MDHEN, CDR2 SYDVKM. The CDR3 totals 16 residues. V was clipped by 6 bases and J by 4 bases; unmatched bases: 8. The DNA for the CDR3 is TGTGCCAGCAGGGCCAGCGGGAGGGGTGGCACCGGGGAGCTGTTTTTT. Its translation: CASRASGRGGTGELFF.

The chain's CDR3 is CASSDRGEGNTIYF. The CDR3 nucleotides read TGTGCCAGCAGTGACAGGGGGGAAGGAAACACCATATATTTT. V usage is TRBV6-1 and J usage is TRBJ1-3; 7 positions match TRBD1. The CDR3 has 14 residues. Looked up from germline, CDR1 is MNHNS and CDR2 is SASEGT. With 3 bases clipped from V and 4 bases from J, the junction kept 3 bases outside the gene matches.

The chain couples TRBV24-1 to TRBJ1-5; D unresolved. This CDR3 is 13 amino acids long. Per the germline V gene, CDR1 is KGHDR and CDR2 is SFDVKD. The V gene lost 9 bases and the J gene lost 6 bases, with 14 bases spanning the gap. The CDR3 protein is CATARGVGQPQHF. In DNA, the CDR3 is TGTGCCACCGCCCGGGGAGTCGGTCAGCCCCAGCATTTT.

This chain joins TRBV2 and TRBJ2-3; D gene unclear. This CDR3 region has 14 residues. CDR1 and CDR2 (germline): SNHLY, FYNNEI. Trimming removed 8 bases at V and 0 bases at J, with 12 bases between. CDR3 residues: CASRPRLSTDTQYF. The CDR3 DNA reads TGTGCCAGCCGACCCCGACTTAGCACAGATACGCAGTATTTT.

This sequence joins TRBV2 and TRBJ2-1, with 7 bases fitting TRBD2. CDR1 and CDR2 from the germline V gene are SNHLY and FYNNEI. This CDR3 spans 16 amino acids. The V and J ends lost 7 bases and 4 bases, in that order; junction bases with no gene match: 13. CDR3 coding DNA: TGTGCCAGCATTCGGTACCTAGCGGATCTATACAATGAGCAGTTCTTC. Its translation: CASIRYLADLYNEQFF.

The chain is built from TRBV6-1 and TRBJ1-2; tentatively, D is TRBD1 (6 bases). V lost 2 bases, J lost 7 bases, and 11 bases lay in between. CDR3 length: 13 amino acids. CDR1 MNHNS and CDR2 SASEGT come from the germline V gene. CDR3 sequence: CASSENRVGGYTF. CDR3 nucleotide sequence: TGTGCCAGCAGTGAAAACAGGGTTGGTGGCTACACCTTC.

The J gene is TRBJ2-5, the V gene TRBV29-1; TRBD2 aligns across 7 bases. V gave up 7 bases and J gave up 5 bases; unmatched junction bases: 10. The CDR3 totals 13 residues. Germline CDR1 and CDR2: SQVTM and ANQGSEA. The CDR3: CSALWGGGETQYF. The CDR3 DNA reads as TGCAGCGCCCTCTGGGGGGGTGGGGAGACCCAGTACTTC.

The chain joins TRBV27 to TRBJ1-1; TRBD1 agrees at 9 bases. The CDR3 length is 16 residues. After removal of 1 base from V and 2 bases from J, the junction contained 5 bases not matched to a gene. Looked up from germline, CDR1 is MNHEY and CDR2 is SMNVEV (reference sequence). This chain's CDR3 is CASSLWRTGVNTEAFF. DNA for the CDR3: TGTGCCAGCAGTTTATGGAGGACAGGGGTTAACACTGAAGCTTTCTTT.